The 29 T cell receptor beta chains given below trace back to one sample, sequenced in a study of cytomegalovirus exposure and HLA in healthy donors. PCR was performed using 60 Vbeta and 13 Jbeta primers. The method was immunoSEQ multiplex PCR; TCRdb's version includes in-frame clones alone and lacks a portion of them. In the table there are around 180,000 clones, less than 85% of which are singletons. The specimen sequenced was PBMCs. Source of these receptors: a man aged 35-49 years in good health and CMV-seronegative.

The chain employs TRBV21-1 and TRBJ2-6; the table's D call of TRBD2 was not tested on the DNA. TRBV21-1 is labeled a pseudogene. This CDR3 is built from 18 residues. The CDR3 DNA sequence: TGTGCCAGCAGCAAAGGTTGGCGGGGGCCCTCTGGGGCCAACGTCCTGACTTTC. This sequence encodes CASSKGWRGPSGANVLTF.

The J gene is TRBJ2-2, the V gene TRBV5-6; possibly TRBD2 for D (6 bases). Trimming took 0 bases from V and 7 from J, leaving 10 bases between them. The germline CDR1 and CDR2 sequences are SGHDT and YYEEEE. The CDR3 is 14 residues long. Here the CDR3 DNA reads TGTGCCAGCAGCTTGGGCGGGGTTGTCGGGGAGCTGTTTTTT. It encodes CASSLGGVVGELFF.

The chain couples TRBV7-2 to TRBJ2-7, with D tentatively TRBD1 (7 bases). Germline-derived CDR1 and CDR2 are SGHTA and FQGNSA. V was pared by 5 bases and J by 6 bases, with 26 bases between. The CDR3 has 17 residues. The CDR3 nucleotides read TGTGCCAGCAGCCAGGGGGGCGGGGCAGGGTTGGTCCTCGAGCAGTACTTC. Residues: CASSQGGGAGLVLEQYF.

The chain is built from TRBV6-5 and TRBJ2-5; D may be TRBD2 (5 bases). The CDR3 runs 15 residues. CDR1 and CDR2 from the germline V gene are MNHEY and SVGAGI. V lost 5 bases and J 3 bases, leaving 16 bases between the germline ends. In nucleotides, the CDR3 is TGTGCCAGCAGTAGGTCGGGGTTTCGGGAAGAGACCCAGTACTTC. As protein: CASSRSGFREETQYF.

This clone has just a few counts. The chain is built from TRBV2 and TRBJ2-7, with TRBD2 identical over 11 bases. This CDR3 has 15 residues. Germline V gene data show CDR1 as SNHLY and CDR2 as FYNNEI. V lost 7 bases to trimming and J lost 2 bases; unmatched junction nucleotides: 7. CDR3 sequence (DNA): TGTGCCAGCACCATGCTAGCGGGAGGAACCTACGAGCAGTACTTC. Translated: CASTMLAGGTYEQYF. Complete variable domain (other parts from reference TRBV2 and TRBJ2-7): EPEVTQTPSHQVTQMGQEVILRCVPISNHLYFYWYRQILGQKVEFLVSFYNNEISEKSEIFDDQFSVERPDGSNFTLKIRSTKLEDSAMYFCASTMLAGGTYEQYFGPGTRLTVT.

This rearrangement joins TRBV7-2 to TRBJ1-1; 8 bases match TRBD1. The CDR3 has 15 residues. Trimming removed 2 bases from V and 4 bases from J; junction bases left unmatched: 6. Germline-derived CDR1 and CDR2 are SGHTA and FQGNSA. Here the CDR3 reads CASSLQGTGGTEAFF. The CDR3 DNA is TGTGCCAGCAGCTTACAAGGGACAGGAGGCACTGAAGCTTTCTTT.

The CDR3 sequence: CASSFRGQGAGELFF. The CDR3 DNA follows: TGTGCCAGTAGTTTCCGCGGACAGGGGGCCGGGGAGCTGTTTTTT. The chain joins TRBV19 to TRBJ2-2, with 10 nucleotides matching TRBD1. V was clipped by 5 bases and J by 6 bases; unmatched bases: 6. This CDR3 contains 15 residues. From germline, CDR1 is LNHDA and CDR2 SQIVND (reference sequence).

J is TRBJ2-1 and V is TRBV5-1, with 8 bases aligning to TRBD2. J was trimmed by 8 bases and V by 4 bases; bases with no gene match: 8. This CDR3 is 14 amino acids long. Germline CDR1 reads SGHRS; CDR2 reads YFSETQ. This CDR3 is CASSTGTRGDEQFF. In DNA form, the CDR3 reads TGCGCCAGCAGCACCGGGACTAGGGGGGATGAGCAGTTCTTC.

This clone has more than one count but fewer than ten. The chain recombines TRBV18 with TRBJ1-5; no firm D call. Germline V gives CDR1 KGHSH, CDR2 LQKENI. Trimming removed 2 bases at V and 10 bases at J, with 12 bases between. This CDR3 contains 13 residues. The CDR3 DNA reads as TGTGCCAGCTCACCAGGAGAGGGATTCCCCCAGCATTTT. Its protein product is CASSPGEGFPQHF. The variable domain in full, with the rest retrieved from reference TRBV18 and TRBJ1-5, is NAGVMQNPRHLVRRRGQEARLRCSPMKGHSHVYWYRQLPEEGLKFMVYLQKENIIDESGMPKERFSAEFPKEGPSILRIQQVVRGDSAAYFCASSPGEGFPQHFGDGTRLSIL.

The chain combines TRBV7-9 with TRBJ2-1; weak D call: TRBD2 (5 bases). The ends were cut back, 1 base at V and 8 bases at J, with 15 bases in the middle. Germline CDR1 reads SEHNR; CDR2 reads FQNEAQ (reference sequence). This CDR3 contains 15 residues. The CDR3 DNA reads TGTGCCAGCAGCTTAGAGAGTAGGACTGTGGATGAGCAGTTCTTC. It is translated as CASSLESRTVDEQFF.

The chain employs TRBV28 and TRBJ1-4; unclear D gene. This CDR3 comprises 15 residues. Trimming stripped 3 bases from V and 0 bases from J, with 8 bases between. The germline CDR1 and CDR2 sequences are MDHEN and SYDVKM. CDR3 bases: TGTGCCAGCAGTTTCTTGGCAGCAACTAATGAAAAACTGTTTTTT. Its translation is CASSFLAATNEKLFF.

The chain uses TRBV11-3 and TRBJ1-1; D call uncertain. Trimming removed 0 bases from V and 7 bases from J, with 9 bases in between. This CDR3 contains 13 residues. Germline V gives CDR1 SGHNT, CDR2 YENEEA. CDR3 amino acids: CASSLDESGEAFF. The CDR3 region has the DNA TGTGCCAGCAGCTTAGACGAGTCAGGTGAAGCTTTCTTT. Full variable domain (outside the CDR3, taken from reference TRBV11-3 and TRBJ1-1): EAGVVQSPRYKIIEKKQPVAFWCNPISGHNTLYWYLQNLGQGPELLIRYENEEAVDDSQLPKDRFSAERLKGVDSTLKIQPAELGDSAVYLCASSLDESGEAFFGQGTRLTVV.

V gene TRBV5-1 combines with J gene TRBJ1-6; a possible D gene is TRBD1 (5 bases). CDR1 is SGHRS, CDR2 YFSETQ, per germline. Trimming cost V 1 base and J 10 bases, with 15 bases left between them. The CDR3 sequence is 15 residues long. The CDR3 loop is CASSLRAGLGSPLHF. CDR3 coding DNA: TGCGCCAGCAGCTTGAGGGCAGGGTTGGGATCACCCCTCCACTTT.

This clone was picked up a small number of times. CDR3 in amino acids: CSASSGDEQYF. DNA for the CDR3: TGCAGTGCTTCATCGGGGGACGAGCAGTACTTC. This chain links TRBV20-1 with TRBJ2-5, with a weak D call TRBD2 (6 bases). The DNA end is more similar to TRBJ2-7, so the J call may be wrong. Germline CDR1 is DFQATT and CDR2 is SNEGSKA (reference sequence). The CDR3 runs 11 residues.

This clone was counted a single time. The chain carries TRBV7-7 and TRBJ2-3; TRBD2 matches at 9 bases. The ends lost 1 base at V and 3 bases at J; junction bases unmatched: 2. The germline V gene has CDR1 SSHAT and CDR2 FNYEAQ (reference sequence). The CDR3 extends over 15 amino acids. The CDR3 DNA sequence: TGTGCCAGCAGCTTAGGGCTAGCGGGGACAGATACGCAGTATTTT. Protein sequence: CASSLGLAGTDTQYF.

This chain connects TRBV7-9 to TRBJ2-1, with D tentatively TRBD2 (6 bases). In germline, CDR1 is SEHNR, CDR2 FQNEAQ (reference sequence). This CDR3 comprises 18 residues. V was pared by 3 bases and J by 5 bases, with 23 bases between. The CDR3 reads CASSFDGTPWAPNNEQFF. Here the CDR3 DNA reads TGTGCCAGCAGCTTTGACGGGACTCCTTGGGCCCCGAACAATGAGCAGTTCTTC.

The chain has TRBV5-1 and TRBJ2-7; TRBD1 aligns across 11 bases. The CDR3 covers 19 residues. Germline V gene data show CDR1 as SGHRS and CDR2 as YFSETQ. The V segment lost 4 bases and the J segment 3 bases; nucleotides outside the gene matches: 18. CDR3 residues: CASSPRGDRGFFVSYEQYF. CDR3 coding DNA: TGCGCCAGCAGCCCACGTGGGGACAGGGGGTTTTTTGTGAGCTACGAGCAGTACTTC.

The chain recombines TRBV6-1 with TRBJ1-2; 10 bases map to TRBD1. The CDR3 totals 15 residues. Losses at the gene ends were 0 bases for V and 5 bases for J; bases not matched to a gene: 3. Germline lookup yields CDR1 MNHNS and CDR2 SASEGT. CDR3 DNA: TGTGCCAGCAGTGAAGCCTCGGGACAGGGGTATGGCTACACCTTC. The encoded protein is CASSEASGQGYGYTF.

In its sample, this clone was seen a few times. This chain uses TRBV9 with TRBJ1-2, with D uncertain. From germline, CDR1 is SGDLS and CDR2 YYNGEE. Trimming removed 0 bases at V and 4 bases at J, with 4 bases between. This CDR3 is 12 amino acids long. CDR3 sequence (DNA): TGTGCCAGCAGCGTAGGGCTCTATGGCTACACCTTC. It encodes CASSVGLYGYTF.

The chain recombines TRBV7-9 with TRBJ2-6; D is ambiguous. CDR1 SEHNR and CDR2 FQNEAQ come from the germline V gene (reference sequence). V was shortened by 2 bases and J by 0 bases, with 5 bases between the two germline ends. The CDR3 covers 15 residues. The CDR3 nucleotides read TGTGCCAGCAGCTTAAGCTTCTCTGGGGCCAACGTCCTGACTTTC. Protein product: CASSLSFSGANVLTF.

This chain joins TRBV5-4 and TRBJ2-3; TRBD2 agrees at 8 bases. CDR1 is SGHNT, CDR2 YYREEE, per germline (reference sequence). V lost 4 bases to trimming and J lost 5 bases; unmatched junction nucleotides: 12. The CDR3 consists of 16 residues. The CDR3 DNA is TGTGCCAGCAGCCGCTGGACTAGCCCTGGGGGAGATACGCAGTATTTT. It translates to CASSRWTSPGGDTQYF.

This chain joins TRBV7-9 and TRBJ1-2, with a tentative D call TRBD1 (5 bases). Trimming took 5 bases from V and 0 from J, leaving 7 bases between them. The CDR3 consists of 13 residues. Germline assignment: CDR1 SEHNR and CDR2 FQNEAQ (reference sequence). CDR3 coding DNA: TGTGCCAGCAGCCTCAGGGCTAACTATGGCTACACCTTC. It codes for CASSLRANYGYTF.

The chain has TRBV30 and TRBJ2-7, with TRBD1 matching 7 bases. Germline V lookup: CDR1 GTSNPN, CDR2 SVGIG (reference sequence). This CDR3 region has 14 residues. V was clipped by 4 bases and J by 1 base; unmatched bases: 7. DNA for the CDR3: TGTGCCTGGAACGAAGGGGGCACTTCCTACGAGCAGTACTTC. Its protein product is CAWNEGGTSYEQYF.

The CDR3 sequence: CASSFGAATYEQYF. The CDR3 DNA is TGTGCCAGCAGTTTTGGGGCAGCAACCTACGAGCAGTACTTC. The V gene is TRBV27, the J gene TRBJ2-7, with D possibly matching TRBD1 (5 bases). The CDR3 extends over 14 amino acids. V dropped 3 bases and J dropped 2 bases, with 11 bases sitting between them. Germline CDR1 MNHEY, CDR2 SMNVEV (reference sequence).

The J gene is TRBJ1-6, the V gene TRBV2, with D possibly matching TRBD1 (5 bases). CDR3 length: 12 residues. V lost 7 bases and J lost 9, with 10 bases in between. Germline V lookup: CDR1 SNHLY, CDR2 FYNNEI. The CDR3 sequence is CASTGLSSPLHF. The CDR3 nucleotides are TGTGCCAGCACGGGACTTAGTTCACCCCTCCACTTT. Supplemented by reference TRBV2 and TRBJ1-6, the full variable domain reads EPEVTQTPSHQVTQMGQEVILRCVPISNHLYFYWYRQILGQKVEFLVSFYNNEISEKSEIFDDQFSVERPDGSNFTLKIRSTKLEDSAMYFCASTGLSSPLHFGNGTRLTVT.

This clone appeared a few times. The chain recombines TRBV6-5 with TRBJ1-3, with D possibly TRBD1 on 5 matching bases. The V gene lost 5 bases and the J gene lost 0 bases, with 8 bases spanning the gap. Germline CDR1 MNHEY, CDR2 SVGAGI. This CDR3 comprises 14 residues. CDR3 residues: CASSRQSSGNTIYF. DNA for the CDR3: TGTGCCAGCAGTCGACAGAGCTCTGGAAACACCATATATTTT.

The rearrangement links TRBV18 to TRBJ1-2, with D tentatively TRBD1 (6 bases). Trimming left V 2 bases short and J 4 bases short, with 11 bases between. Germline V gives CDR1 KGHSH, CDR2 LQKENI. CDR3 size: 14 residues. CDR3 residues: CASSPNRDVYGYTF. The CDR3 DNA is TGTGCCAGCTCACCAAACAGGGACGTCTATGGCTACACCTTC.

This clone was detected once. V gene TRBV12-5 combines with J gene TRBJ2-7; 9 nucleotides agree with TRBD1. Germline CDR1 and CDR2: LGHNT and FRNRAP. The J segment lost 0 bases and the V segment lost 7 bases, leaving 7 bases of the junction unmatched. The CDR3 sequence is 15 residues long. CDR3 amino acids: CASAPGQGISYEQYF. CDR3 sequence (DNA): TGTGCTAGTGCCCCCGGACAGGGGATCTCCTACGAGCAGTACTTC.

The rearrangement joins TRBV19 to TRBJ2-1; no definite D call. The CDR3 sequence is 16 residues long. Trimming pared 4 bases from V and 3 bases from J, leaving 16 bases between. Germline CDR1 LNHDA, CDR2 SQIVND (reference sequence). CDR3 amino acids: CASSTLASTGYNEQFF. DNA for the CDR3: TGTGCCAGTAGTACCCTGGCTAGTACCGGCTACAATGAGCAGTTCTTC.